Shown below are 19 T cell receptor beta chains from a single sample sequenced in a study of technical replicates of blood from a few donors. The data were produced by immunoSEQ multiplex PCR, yet TCRdb's version contains in-frame clones alone and is incomplete. Among more than 95,000 clones listed, 95% were seen once. The sequencing input was T cells isolated from PBMCs. The source is a human donor in good health.

As concerns this clone: One end of the junction is discordant with germline, which a read error may explain. The chain recombines TRBV7-2 with TRBJ2-1; D remains ambiguous. From germline, CDR1 is SGHTA and CDR2 FQGNSA. This CDR3 has 14 residues. The CDR3 reads CASSLLDSHNEQFF. In nucleotides, the CDR3 is TGTGCCAGCAGCTTACTTGACTCCCACAATGAGCAGTTCTTC.

This sequence joins TRBV27 and TRBJ2-5; D possibly corresponds to TRBD1 (6 bases). This CDR3 has 13 residues. Germline-derived CDR1 and CDR2 are MNHEY and SMNVEV (reference sequence). The V and J ends lost 5 bases and 7 bases respectively, with 14 bases between them. CDR3 nucleotide sequence: TGTGCCAGCAGTCTTACAGGGTTTGCGACCCAGTACTTC. As protein: CASSLTGFATQYF.

J is TRBJ2-5 and V is TRBV27, with D possibly TRBD2 on 6 matching bases. CDR1 and CDR2 from the germline V gene are MNHEY and SMNVEV (reference sequence). This CDR3 region has 13 residues. The ends were cut back, 3 bases at V and 5 bases at J, with 10 bases in the middle. The DNA of the CDR3 is TGTGCCAGCAGTTTCTTGGGGGGTGAGACCCAGTACTTC. Its protein product is CASSFLGGETQYF.

The chain uses TRBV5-1 and TRBJ1-4, with D possibly matching TRBD1 (6 bases). Germline values: CDR1 SGHRS, CDR2 YFSETQ. Trimming took off 4 bases at V and 4 bases at J, with 8 bases between the two ends. This CDR3 has 13 residues. CDR3 loop: CASSKDSNEKLFF. The CDR3 DNA sequence: TGCGCCAGCAGCAAGGACAGTAATGAAAAACTGTTTTTT.

In its sample, this clone was seen once. The chain carries TRBV6-4 and TRBJ2-5; TRBD2 matches 11 bases. Germline CDR1 MRHNA, CDR2 SNTAGT. V was clipped by 4 bases and J by 4 bases; unmatched bases: 5. The CDR3 loop spans 15 amino acids. CDR3 in amino acids: CASSAGTSGGETQYF. The CDR3 nucleotides read TGTGCCAGCAGTGCCGGGACTAGCGGAGGAGAGACCCAGTACTTC.

This chain joins TRBV5-1 and TRBJ1-2, with D perhaps TRBD1 (5 bases). The CDR3 has 15 residues. Germline V gives CDR1 SGHRS, CDR2 YFSETQ. Trimming took off 0 bases at V and 6 bases at J, with 15 bases between the two ends. CDR3 coding DNA: TGCGCCAGCAGCTTGGGGCCGACAGAAGATGATGGCTACACCTTC. Amino acids: CASSLGPTEDDGYTF. Full variable domain (remainder filled in from reference TRBV5-1 and TRBJ1-2): KAGVTQTPRYLIKTRGQQVTLSCSPISGHRSVSWYQQTPGQGLQFLFEYFSETQRNKGNFPGRFSGRQFSNSRSEMNVSTLELGDSALYLCASSLGPTEDDGYTFGSGTRLTVV.

The chain joins TRBV6-5 to TRBJ1-4; perhaps TRBD1 as D (6 bases). The CDR3 is 16 residues long. Trimming shortened V by 0 bases and J by 8 bases, and 16 bases separated the two germline ends. From germline, CDR1 is MNHEY and CDR2 SVGAGI. CDR3 region: CASSYSGEGGWEKLFF. CDR3 coding DNA: TGTGCCAGCAGTTACTCGGGTGAAGGGGGTTGGGAAAAACTGTTTTTT.

The V gene is TRBV4-1, the J gene TRBJ2-7; 11 bases map to TRBD2. The ends lost 3 bases at V and 5 bases at J; junction bases unmatched: 9. The CDR3 covers 16 residues. Germline V gives CDR1 MGHRA, CDR2 YSYEKL. The chain's CDR3 is CASSHGTSGLGHEQYF. DNA of the CDR3: TGCGCCAGCAGCCATGGGACTAGCGGTTTAGGGCACGAGCAGTACTTC.

This rearrangement joins TRBV7-2 to TRBJ2-1; TRBD2 agrees at 10 bases. The CDR3 sequence is 12 residues long. Germline CDR1 reads SGHTA; CDR2 reads FQGNSA. The CDR3 DNA sequence: TGTGTTACTAGCGGGACCTACAATGAGCAGTTCTTC. Encoded protein: CVTSGTYNEQFF.

The rearrangement links TRBV29-1 to TRBJ2-1; no definite D call. Between the trimmed V and J ends, which lost 7 bases and 5 bases, there was a span of 15 bases. CDR3 length: 13 amino acids. Germline CDR1 and CDR2: SQVTM and ANQGSEA. CDR3 amino acids: CSERLSSHNEQFF. CDR3 bases: TGCAGCGAACGTCTTAGCAGCCACAATGAGCAGTTCTTC.

This chain joins TRBV6-5 and TRBJ1-3; possibly TRBD1 for D (5 bases). The CDR3 extends over 15 amino acids. Trimming shortened V by 8 bases and J by 0 bases, and 14 bases separated the two germline ends. Germline V gene data show CDR1 as MNHEY and CDR2 as SVGAGI. The CDR3 loop reads CASFSDSDSGNTIYF. The CDR3 DNA reads TGTGCCAGCTTTTCTGACAGCGACTCTGGAAACACCATATATTTT.

The chain recombines TRBV6-6 with TRBJ1-1, with 7 bases matching TRBD1. The CDR3 length is 12 residues. The germline gives CDR1 MNHNY, CDR2 SVGAGI (reference sequence). J was trimmed by 8 bases and V by 5 bases; bases with no gene match: 5. CDR3 DNA sequence: TGTGCCAGCAGTACCGGACAGGTAGAAGCTTTCTTT. Translated: CASSTGQVEAFF.

This clone was picked up a small number of times. V is TRBV5-4 and J is TRBJ2-1; TRBD2 is a possible D gene (7 bases). Between the trimmed V and J ends, which lost 0 bases and 4 bases, there was a span of 11 bases. Per germline, CDR1 SGHNT and CDR2 YYREEE (reference sequence). The CDR3 is 15 residues long. CDR3 in amino acids: CASSLGGGRYNEQFF. CDR3 DNA: TGTGCCAGCAGCTTGGGCGGGGGCAGGTACAATGAGCAGTTCTTC.

The chain joins TRBV5-1 to TRBJ2-7; a possible D gene is TRBD1 (6 bases). The V gene lost 6 bases and the J gene lost 5 bases, with 18 bases spanning the gap. The CDR3 spans 14 residues. Germline lookup yields CDR1 SGHRS and CDR2 YFSETQ. DNA for the CDR3: TGCGCCAGCACGCCGGGCAGGGGATTGGACGAGCAGTACTTC. Its translation is CASTPGRGLDEQYF. The full variable domain, in which reference TRBV5-1 and TRBJ2-7 provide the parts outside the CDR3, is KAGVTQTPRYLIKTRGQQVTLSCSPISGHRSVSWYQQTPGQGLQFLFEYFSETQRNKGNFPGRFSGRQFSNSRSEMNVSTLELGDSALYLCASTPGRGLDEQYFGPGTRLTVT.

The rearrangement links TRBV5-4 to TRBJ2-5; D perhaps matches TRBD2 (5 bases). Germline CDR1 reads SGHNT; CDR2 reads YYREEE (reference sequence). The CDR3 totals 13 residues. The V gene lost 4 bases and the J gene lost 5 bases, with 12 bases spanning the gap. The CDR3 sequence is CASSDRTLETQYF. The CDR3 nucleotides are TGTGCCAGCAGCGATAGGACTTTGGAGACCCAGTACTTC.

V and J are TRBV6-1 and TRBJ2-5; TRBD1 matches 9 bases. The CDR3 is 15 residues long. The ends lost 4 bases at V and 0 bases at J; junction bases unmatched: 3. CDR1 MNHNS and CDR2 SASEGT come from the germline V gene. CDR3 residues: CASSAGTGYQETQYF. CDR3 nucleotides: TGTGCCAGCAGTGCCGGGACAGGGTACCAAGAGACCCAGTACTTC.

CDR3 in amino acids: CASSLGRPTDTQYF. The CDR3 DNA is TGTGCCAGCAGCTTGGGGCGGCCCACAGATACGCAGTATTTT. The chain links TRBV5-6 to TRBJ2-3; D gene ambiguous. This CDR3 spans 14 amino acids. CDR1 and CDR2 (germline): SGHDT, YYEEEE. V lost 0 bases to trimming and J lost 2 bases, with 7 bases between them. Combining the CDR3 with reference TRBV5-6 and TRBJ2-3 gives the whole variable domain DAGVTQSPTHLIKTRGQQVTLRCSPKSGHDTVSWYQQALGQGPQFIFQYYEEEERQRGNFPDRFSGHQFPNYSSELNVNALLLGDSALYLCASSLGRPTDTQYFGPGTRLTVL.

This chain links TRBV5-6 with TRBJ1-2; D is unclear. V lost 0 bases to trimming and J lost 6 bases, with 9 bases between them. Germline V gene data show CDR1 as SGHDT and CDR2 as YYEEEE. The CDR3 runs to 13 residues. This CDR3 reads CASSLGGLDGYTF. DNA of the CDR3: TGTGCCAGCAGCTTGGGAGGGCTGGATGGCTACACCTTC.

This chain links TRBV27 with TRBJ2-7; 7 nucleotides match TRBD1. This CDR3 comprises 16 residues. CDR1 MNHEY and CDR2 SMNVEV come from the germline V gene (reference sequence). V lost 5 bases and J lost 3; bases outside the gene matches: 13. The CDR3, as DNA: TGTGCCAGCAGTCAAAGCACCGGGACAGCCCACTACGAGCAGTACTTC. It translates to CASSQSTGTAHYEQYF.